There are a few counts of the clone carrying this T cell receptor (beta chain). The antigen is not known. This specimen belongs to a study of CD8 T cells in ankylosing spondylitis. Findings and limits, study-wide: Roughly eight highly homologous variants made up a TCR beta motif that seemed to typify ankylosing spondylitis blood.

Construction of TCR beta libraries was performed using quantitative 5'-RACE with molecular barcodes. TCRdb passed the 5' RACE reads through MiXCR, listing each CDR3 protein once. The repertoire consists of around 440,000 distinct CDR3 sequences, with about a sixth occurring once and the leading ten covering under 1.2%. This CDR3 has 15 amino acids. From germline, CDR1 is SNHLY and CDR2 FYNNEI. V gave up 1 base and J gave up 4 bases, with 14 bases separating them. This sequence originates from a male donor with ankylosing spondylitis. Material for sequencing was blood, either unsorted or a sorted T cell fraction (not recorded which). V gene TRBV2 combines with J gene TRBJ2-7, with D possibly being TRBD1 (6 bases). The CDR3 is CASSEEQGRMYEQYF. In nucleotides, the CDR3 is TGTGCCAGCAGTGAAGAACAGGGTCGTATGTACGAGCAGTACTTC.